A selection of T cell receptor beta chains follows, all from one sample in a study of cytomegalovirus exposure and HLA in healthy donors. The method was immunoSEQ multiplex PCR; TCRdb's version includes in-frame clones alone and lacks a portion of them. In the table there are some 200,000 clones, over 65% of which are singletons. Material for sequencing was PBMCs. These receptors all come from a woman aged 45-65 years in good health and CMV-seropositive. Both conserved end residues are part of each CDR3. The D gene is left open where the match is weak.

>TRBJ2-7|NA|TRBV7-9
TGTGCCAGCAGCTTCCCTCCCGGGGTGGACGAGCAGTACTTC
CASSFPPGVDEQYF
>TRBJ1-2|NA|TRBV14
TGTGCCAGCAGCCAAGGGCTGAACTATGGCTACACCTTC
CASSQGLNYGYTF
>TRBJ2-7|TRBD1|TRBV5-1
TGCGCCAGCAGCCAGGACAGGGACGAGCAGTACTTC
CASSQDRDEQYF
>TRBJ2-3|TRBD2|TRBV2
TGTGCCAGCAGTGAAACCCAAGCGGGGGGGACAGATACGCAGTATTTT
CASSETQAGGTDTQYF
>TRBJ1-3|NA|TRBV9
TGTGCCAGCAGCGTGGCCACGGGGAGTAGAAACACCATATATTTT
CASSVATGSRNTIYF
>TRBJ2-7|TRBD1|TRBV6-1
TGTGCCAGCACCTCCGGGACAGGGCACTCCTACGAGCAGTACTTC
CASTSGTGHSYEQYF
>TRBJ1-4|TRBD1|TRBV18
TGTGCCAGCTCACCACGGGACAGGGAAGGAGAAAAACTGTTTTTT
CASSPRDREGEKLFF
>TRBJ2-2|NA|TRBV7-2
TGTGCCAGCAGCCTGTTAGCGAAAAGAAACACCGGGGAGCTGTTTTTT
CASSLLAKRNTGELFF
>TRBJ1-4|TRBD1|TRBV18
TGTGCCAGCTCAGGACTAACAGGGGACGTTAATGAAAAACTGTTTTTT
CASSGLTGDVNEKLFF
>TRBJ1-2|NA|TRBV2
TGTGCCAGCAGTGGACAGTCGGAAAATGGCTACACCTTC
CASSGQSENGYTF
>TRBJ2-1|TRBD2|TRBV7-6
TGTGCCAGCAGCTCCGGTTCTAGCGGGATCAATGAGCAGTTCTTC
CASSSGSSGINEQFF
>TRBJ1-4|NA|TRBV6-1
TGTGCCAGCAGGACGGGGTGGTCCAATGAAAAACTGTTTTTT
CASRTGWSNEKLFF
>TRBJ2-7|TRBD1|TRBV7-9
TGTGCCAGCAGCTTACAGGACAGGGCCTACGAGCAGTACTTC
CASSLQDRAYEQYF
>TRBJ1-5|NA|TRBV7-2
TGTGCCAGCAGCAAAGGGAGAGGGGGTACCAATCAGCCCCAGCATTTT
CASSKGRGGTNQPQHF